These T cell receptor beta chains were read from a single sample in a study of blood T cell repertoires in COVID-19. Sequenced by immunoSEQ multiplex PCR; TCRdb stores in-frame clones only, minus some. This table holds around 250,000 clones, 80% to 90% found once. Sequencing used peripheral blood. The receptor source for this set is a man aged 60 to 75 with acute or convalescent COVID-19. The CDR3 runs from the conserved cysteine through the conserved F or W. D genes are given only for firm matches.

V,J,D,CDR3
TRBV10-3,TRBJ2-7,-,CAISVLSSYEQYF
TRBV29-1,TRBJ2-2,-,CSVGQNTGELFF
TRBV3-1/TRBV3-2,TRBJ2-2,-,CASTRLGGSTGELFF
TRBV19,TRBJ2-7,-,CASSSQGVGEQYF
TRBV6-2/TRBV6-3,TRBJ1-6,-,CASSYGQGSNSPLHF
TRBV6-5,TRBJ1-5,-,CASSRPGAGQPQHF
TRBV7-9,TRBJ2-5,TRBD2,CASSPRLAVQETQYF
TRBV10-1,TRBJ1-6,-,CAIPTRGTGSPLHF
TRBV27,TRBJ2-7,TRBD2,CASSLSLAGATEQYF
TRBV9,TRBJ2-3,-,CASSRQGTDTQYF
TRBV11-3,TRBJ1-2,-,CASSLEGRGGDYGYTF
TRBV19,TRBJ1-1,-,CASSSPGGLNTEAFF
TRBV19,TRBJ1-4,-,CASSITATNEKLFF
TRBV5-1,TRBJ2-7,-,CASRLASGRAYEQYF
TRBV5-4,TRBJ2-6,TRBD2,CASSSGGSGANVLTF
TRBV4-3,TRBJ2-1,TRBD2,CASSQVGLAVNEQFF
TRBV7-2,TRBJ2-7,-,CASSPRTGSSYEQYF
TRBV27,TRBJ2-1,TRBD2,CASSPQESGLADYNEQFF
TRBV11-3,TRBJ2-1,-,CASSFVHVNEQFF
TRBV6-5,TRBJ2-4,-,CASTLNRDQNIQYF
TRBV28,TRBJ1-6,TRBD1,CASSTSQGGVGSYNSPLHF
TRBV7-9,TRBJ1-5,-,CASSNTGQNQPQHF
TRBV12-3/TRBV12-4,TRBJ2-5,-,CASSSVVQETQYF
TRBV19,TRBJ1-3,-,CASSSAGPQPGNTIYF
TRBV6-4,TRBJ1-2,-,CASSESLGGVYGYTF
TRBV7-8,TRBJ2-1,TRBD2,CASSYGTGGGNEQFF
TRBV12-3/TRBV12-4,TRBJ1-2,TRBD1,CASSFGTVDYTF
TRBV6-5,TRBJ2-7,TRBD2,CACKISGMTYEQYF
TRBV11-2,TRBJ2-5,-,CASNIPGLQETQYF
TRBV14,TRBJ2-1,-,CASSQGPLQGQFF
TRBV11-3,TRBJ1-4,-,CASRGQGNEKLFF
TRBV6-5,TRBJ2-7,TRBD2,CASIPPSGSYEQYF
TRBV5-4,TRBJ2-2,-,CASSPPGQTTGELFF
TRBV14,TRBJ2-2,-,CASSQVIGSTGELFF
TRBV28,TRBJ2-1,TRBD2,CASSIIGLDGYEQFF